This T cell receptor (beta chain) was recovered during a study of T cell repertoires in cytomegalovirus infection. About the study: Indicated by public TCR beta signatures were CMV infection and matching HLA type. Study conclusions and caveats: Cumulative public TCR beta family frequency identified CMV carriers with the relevant HLA. HLA-C-restricted CMV clonotypes gave the most frequent clonotype in two of eight donors.

TCRdb independently ran MiXCR on the reads; one entry per CDR3 protein. The sample holds fewer than 550,000 distinct CDR3 sequences, roughly 10% seen once. Germline CDR1 MDHEN, CDR2 SYDVKM. This CDR3 spans 16 amino acids. With 10 bases removed from V and 4 bases from J, the gap between germline ends came to 25 bases. This clonotype was counted many times. Its specificity is not known. Sequences were obtained from PBMCs. The receptor was isolated from a human donor in good health (CMV status not recorded). Some clones in this sample may be carry-over from other donors' samples. This chain uses TRBV28 with TRBJ1-1; possibly TRBD1 for D (6 bases). Written as DNA, the CDR3 is TGTGCCACCACCTCCAGGGGCGTGAGGAGGGGCACTGAAGCTTTCTTT. Translation gives CATTSRGVRRGTEAFF.